The T cell receptor (beta chain) under discussion was sequenced for a study of human T cells and chemical hapten exposure. Many counts were recorded for this clonotype. Sample time point: healthy volunteer bleed at 2 weeks. From whole blood left unfractionated, total RNA was extracted. Each CDR3 protein gets one entry after TCRdb re-called the RACE reads with MiXCR. Of 85,000 to 95,000 distinct CDR3 sequences in the sample, roughly 8.5% are singletons; the top ten hold about 3.1%. The sample comprised whole blood. This sequence was found in a female donor in good health. Some clones in this sample may be carry-over from other donors' samples.

The CDR3: CASSTVQGEAFF. DNA of the CDR3: TGTGCCAGCAGTACGGTCCAGGGTGAAGCTTTCTTT. The gene calls are TRBV2 and TRBJ1-1, with D possibly matching TRBD1 (5 bases). Trimming removed 5 bases from V and 7 bases from J, with 11 bases in between. The V gene's germline CDR1 is SNHLY and CDR2 FYNNEI. There are 12 residues in the CDR3.